This paragraph covers one T cell receptor (beta chain) sequence. The sample belongs to a study of T cell responses to AZD1222 COVID-19 vaccine. From germline, CDR1 is LNHDA and CDR2 SQIVND (reference sequence). Trimming removed 7 bases from V and 7 bases from J; junction bases left unmatched: 2. The CDR3 is 13 amino acids. Some clones are missing from TCRdb's copy, which holds only in-frame ones; the method was immunoSEQ multiplex PCR. The sample contains about 90,000 clones, approximately 88% of which appear only once. The chain uses TRBV19 and TRBJ2-1, with 12 positions matching TRBD2. This clonotype originated in an adult in good health. The input for sequencing was peripheral blood, taken on day 0 of AZD1222 vaccination. CDR3 nucleotide sequence: TGTGCCAGTAAACTAGCGGGAGGTAATGAGCAGTTCTTC. It codes for CASKLAGGNEQFF.